The 2 T cell receptor beta chains presented below share a single source sample, sequenced in a study of T cells in Graves' hyperthyroidism and ophthalmopathy. Using RNA transcripts as the source, TCR beta CDR3 regions were amplified. The HTBI primer set served for first-round RT-PCR of the TCR CDR3. TCRdb re-analysed the multiplex PCR reads in MiXCR, keeping a single row per CDR3 protein. The table shows over 45,000 distinct CDR3 sequences, with roughly 50% occurring only once. Sample: blood. The origin of the receptors is a woman in her forties or fifties with Graves' ophthalmopathy.

The chain employs TRBV2 and TRBJ2-7; D gene unclear. V lost 1 base and J 3 bases, leaving 4 bases between the germline ends. The CDR3 is made up of 12 amino acids. Germline-derived CDR1 and CDR2 are SNHLY and FYNNEI. The chain's CDR3 is CASSEGLYEQYF. The CDR3 DNA reads as TGTGCCAGCAGTGAAGGACTCTACGAGCAGTACTTC. Filled out from reference TRBV2 and TRBJ2-7, the complete variable domain reads EPEVTQTPSHQVTQMGQEVILRCVPISNHLYFYWYRQILGQKVEFLVSFYNNEISEKSEIFDDQFSVERPDGSNFTLKIRSTKLEDSAMYFCASSEGLYEQYFGPGTRLTVT.

The J gene is TRBJ2-7, the V gene TRBV6-5; 14 bases align to TRBD2. CDR3 size: 15 residues. The V segment lost 2 bases and the J segment 6 bases; nucleotides outside the gene matches: 3. The germline V gene has CDR1 MNHEY and CDR2 SVGAGI. For the CDR3, the DNA is TGTGCCAGCAGTTACGGGACTAGCGGGAGAAGCGAGCAGTACTTC. Translation gives CASSYGTSGRSEQYF.